The clone carrying this T cell receptor (beta chain) was picked up many times. Its antigen remains unidentified. This record belongs to a study of T cell repertoires in cytomegalovirus infection. At the level of the study: A matching HLA type, together with CMV infection, was signaled by public TCR beta signatures.

Study results and caveats: In two of eight donors, the top clonotype was HLA-C-restricted CMV-specific.

TCRdb re-derived calls from the reads in MiXCR, one entry per CDR3 protein. The sample records about 700,000 distinct CDR3 sequences, about 30% being singletons. The V end lost 4 bases, the J end lost 8 bases, and 20 bases lay between the germline ends. The CDR3 runs 15 residues. CDR1 is MGHRA, CDR2 YSYEKL, per germline. The sample consisted of cultured PBMCs, taken from culture after CMV antigen stimulation. The clonotype comes from a human donor in good health (CMV status not recorded). Some clones in this sample may be carry-over from other donors' samples. The V gene is TRBV4-1, the J gene TRBJ1-2, with D possibly TRBD1 on 5 matching bases. CDR3 sequence (DNA): TGCGCCAGCAGCCCATATGGGAGGGGAGAGAGAGGCTACACCTTC. It specifies CASSPYGRGERGYTF.